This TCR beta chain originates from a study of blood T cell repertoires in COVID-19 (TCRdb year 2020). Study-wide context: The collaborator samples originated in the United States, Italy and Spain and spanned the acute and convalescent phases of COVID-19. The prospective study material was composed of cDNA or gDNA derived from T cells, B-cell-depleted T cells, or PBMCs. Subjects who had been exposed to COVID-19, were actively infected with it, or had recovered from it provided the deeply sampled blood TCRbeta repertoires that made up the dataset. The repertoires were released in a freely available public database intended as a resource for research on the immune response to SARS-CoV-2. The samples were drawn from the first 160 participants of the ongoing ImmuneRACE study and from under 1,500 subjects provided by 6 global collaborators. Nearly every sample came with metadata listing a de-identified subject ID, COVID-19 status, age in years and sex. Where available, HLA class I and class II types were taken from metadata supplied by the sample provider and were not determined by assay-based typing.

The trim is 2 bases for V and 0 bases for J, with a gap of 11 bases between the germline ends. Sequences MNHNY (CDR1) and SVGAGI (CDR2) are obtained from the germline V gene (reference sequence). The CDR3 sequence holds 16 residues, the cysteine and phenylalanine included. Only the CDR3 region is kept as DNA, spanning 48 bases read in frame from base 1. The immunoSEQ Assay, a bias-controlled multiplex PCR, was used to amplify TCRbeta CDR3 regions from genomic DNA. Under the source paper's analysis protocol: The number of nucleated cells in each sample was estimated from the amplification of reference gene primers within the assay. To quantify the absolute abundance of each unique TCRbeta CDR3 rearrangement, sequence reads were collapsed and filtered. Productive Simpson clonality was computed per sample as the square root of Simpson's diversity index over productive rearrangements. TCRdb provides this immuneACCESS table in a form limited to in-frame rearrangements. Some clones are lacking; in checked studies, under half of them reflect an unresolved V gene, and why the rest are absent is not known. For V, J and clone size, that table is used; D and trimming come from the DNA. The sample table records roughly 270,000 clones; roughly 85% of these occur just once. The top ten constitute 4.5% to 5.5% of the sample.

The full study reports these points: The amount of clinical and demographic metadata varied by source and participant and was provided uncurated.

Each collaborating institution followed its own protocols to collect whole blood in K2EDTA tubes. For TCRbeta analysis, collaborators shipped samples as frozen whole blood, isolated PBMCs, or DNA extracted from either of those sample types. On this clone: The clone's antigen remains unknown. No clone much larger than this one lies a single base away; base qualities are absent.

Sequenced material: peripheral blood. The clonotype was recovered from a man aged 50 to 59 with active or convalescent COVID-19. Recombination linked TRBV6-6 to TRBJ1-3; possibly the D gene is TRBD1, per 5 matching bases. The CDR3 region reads CASSYGQGTSGNTIYF. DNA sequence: TGTGCCAGCAGTTACGGGCAGGGAACCTCTGGAAACACCATATATTTT.